A single T cell receptor (beta chain) is shown here with its context. The data derive from a study of shared clonotypes between healthy human individuals. The study drew its donors from healthy HIV-negative adults without recent acute infections or vaccinations. Germline CDR1 and CDR2: MDHEN and SYDVKM. V lost 6 bases and J 11 bases, leaving 19 bases between the germline ends. The CDR3 loop spans 13 amino acids. 150 to 250 ng DNA, about 28,000 T cell genomes, went into each sorted-subset replicate PCR. Measured with immunoSEQ multiplex PCR; TCRdb has only the in-frame clones, and not every one. The sample comprises millions of clones, over 85% of which are singletons, and about 0.39% rests with the top ten.

Sequences were obtained from naive CD4+ T cells from PBMCs. Stated subset: CD45RA+ positively selected. J is TRBJ1-1 and V is TRBV28, with D hard to call. The sequence was collected from a man in his late teens or twenties in good health. Some clones in this sample may be carry-over from other donors' samples. CDR3 in amino acids: CASRAPGEAPAFF. CDR3 DNA: TGTGCCAGCAGAGCCCCGGGTGAGGCGCCCGCTTTCTTT.